One and the same sample provided the 21 T cell receptor beta chains below, sequenced in a study of long-term antiretroviral therapy in people with HIV. This was the immunoSEQ v3.0 assay at survey level. Sequenced by immunoSEQ multiplex PCR; TCRdb stores in-frame clones only, minus some. The repertoire holds tens of thousands of clones, with nearly 95% as singletons. The specimen was unsorted PBMCs, collected 3.7 years after starting antiretroviral therapy. Receptor source: a woman between 50 and 59 years old with HIV.

This chain uses TRBV11-2 with TRBJ1-2, with D possibly being TRBD1 (6 bases). The CDR3 extends over 14 amino acids. Germline-derived CDR1 and CDR2 are SGHAT and FQNNGV. Trimming removed 5 bases at V and 1 base at J, with 11 bases between. Written as DNA, the CDR3 is TGTGCCAGCAGCGAGGGGGGCCTTAACTATGGCTACACCTTC. It codes for CASSEGGLNYGYTF. The complete variable domain, with remaining parts taken from reference TRBV11-2 and TRBJ1-2, reads EAGVAQSPRYKIIEKRQSVAFWCNPISGHATLYWYQQILGQGPKLLIQFQNNGVVDDSQLPKDRFSAERLKGVDSTLKIQPAKLEDSAVYLCASSEGGLNYGYTFGSGTRLTVV.

The chain employs TRBV2 and TRBJ2-2; 10 bases align to TRBD1. The CDR3 contains 16 residues. Germline values: CDR1 SNHLY, CDR2 FYNNEI. The ends lost 4 bases at V and 3 bases at J; junction bases unmatched: 5. CDR3 in DNA: TGTGCCAGCAGTGTGACAGGGGGCGCGGACACCGGGGAGCTGTTTTTT. It yields the protein CASSVTGGADTGELFF.

This chain connects TRBV7-9 to TRBJ2-7; 8 bases map to TRBD1. V lost 3 bases, J lost 3 bases, and 4 bases stayed unmatched. Per germline, CDR1 SEHNR and CDR2 FQNEAQ (reference sequence). This CDR3 spans 14 amino acids. The CDR3 sequence is CASSLRTGNYEQYF. For the CDR3, the DNA is TGTGCCAGCAGCTTGAGGACAGGGAACTACGAGCAGTACTTC. The full variable domain, rest sourced from reference TRBV7-9 and TRBJ2-7, is DTGVSQNPRHKITKRGQNVTFRCDPISEHNRLYWYRQTLGQGPEFLTYFQNEAQLEKSRLLSDRFSAERPKGSFSTLEIQRTEQGDSAMYLCASSLRTGNYEQYFGPGTRLTVT.

This rearrangement joins TRBV29-1 to TRBJ1-2; possible D gene TRBD1, 6 bases. The CDR3 is made up of 13 amino acids. The V end was cut by 3 bases, the J end by 1 base, with 9 bases between. Germline V CDR1 and CDR2: SQVTM, ANQGSEA. The CDR3 region is CSVEDSLNYGYTF. In nucleotides, the CDR3 is TGCAGCGTTGAGGACAGCCTTAACTATGGCTACACCTTC.

V and J are TRBV30 and TRBJ1-6, with 9 positions matching TRBD1. The germline V gene encodes CDR1 GTSNPN and CDR2 SVGIG (reference sequence). This CDR3 region has 14 residues. The trim removed 2 bases at V and 10 bases at J, leaving 6 bases unmatched. CDR3 sequence (DNA): TGTGCCTGGAGTTGGGACAGGGAAAGGTCACCCCTCCACTTT. It codes for CAWSWDRERSPLHF.

This chain uses TRBV5-8 with TRBJ2-5; D gene unclear. The germline V gene has CDR1 SGHTS and CDR2 YDEGEE. The CDR3 consists of 17 residues. With 4 bases removed from V and 4 bases from J, the gap between germline ends came to 23 bases. CDR3 coding DNA: TGTGCCAGCAGCCCCCTCTTTACCCACGGTGACCCAGAGACCCAGTACTTC. Protein product: CASSPLFTHGDPETQYF.

This clone appeared a few times. The chain has TRBV27 and TRBJ1-2; weak D call: TRBD1 (6 bases). With 6 bases removed from V and 0 bases from J, the gap between germline ends came to 11 bases. This CDR3 has 14 residues. CDR1 is MNHEY, CDR2 SMNVEV, per germline (reference sequence). The DNA for the CDR3 is TGTGCCAGCAGCCTACAGGGCGCTAACTATGGCTACACCTTC. Its translation is CASSLQGANYGYTF.

This clone came up once. The chain is built from TRBV10-3 and TRBJ1-1; TRBD1 matches at 10 bases. The V segment lost 6 bases and the J segment 5 bases; nucleotides outside the gene matches: 6. Germline-derived CDR1 and CDR2 are ENHRY and SYGVKD. The CDR3 contains 14 residues. The CDR3 spells CAIRGQGMGTEAFF. CDR3 coding DNA: TGTGCCATCAGGGGACAGGGGATGGGAACTGAAGCTTTCTTT.

The chain uses TRBV9 and TRBJ2-7; tentative D call: TRBD2 (6 bases). The CDR3 covers 14 residues. In germline, CDR1 is SGDLS, CDR2 YYNGEE. V dropped 3 bases and J dropped 0 bases, with 10 bases sitting between them. The DNA of the CDR3 is TGTGCCAGCAGCGGGGGGGACTCCTCCTACGAGCAGTACTTC. The encoded protein is CASSGGDSSYEQYF.

The gene calls are TRBV5-1 and TRBJ1-4; D uncertain. V shed 0 bases and J shed 5 bases, with 8 bases lying between them. Germline V CDR1 and CDR2: SGHRS, YFSETQ. The CDR3 length is 14 residues. In nucleotides, the CDR3 is TGCGCCAGCAGCTTGGGGATCGAGAATGAAAAACTGTTTTTT. Encoded protein: CASSLGIENEKLFF.

V usage is TRBV6-1 and J usage is TRBJ1-3; D gene unclear. The germline CDR1 and CDR2 sequences are MNHNS and SASEGT. The CDR3 is 13 residues long. V was trimmed by 3 bases and J by 3 bases, leaving 6 bases between them. This chain's CDR3 is CASSEANGNTIYF. DNA for the CDR3: TGTGCCAGCAGTGAGGCGAATGGAAACACCATATATTTT.

The J gene is TRBJ1-1, the V gene TRBV5-5, with D possibly being TRBD1 (6 bases). Germline CDR1 is SGHKS and CDR2 is YYEKEE (reference sequence). The CDR3 is made up of 14 amino acids. Between the trimmed V and J ends, which lost 2 bases and 1 base, there was a span of 9 bases. The DNA for the CDR3 is TGTGCCAGCAGCTTTCAGGGGCGGAACACTGAAGCTTTCTTT. Translation: CASSFQGRNTEAFF.

The CDR3 DNA follows: TGTGCCAGCAGGCGGGCCAGCGGAGGCAATCAGCCCCAGCATTTT. As protein: CASRRASGGNQPQHF. The V gene is TRBV27, the J gene TRBJ1-5; no firm D call. V was trimmed by 6 bases and J by 2 bases, leaving 14 bases between them. The CDR3 is 15 amino acids. The germline CDR1 and CDR2 sequences are MNHEY and SMNVEV (reference sequence).

The V and J genes are TRBV20-1 and TRBJ1-2; no definite D call. The CDR3 runs to 11 residues. Deletions cut 6 bases from V and 2 bases from J, with 7 bases between. Germline V gene lookup returns CDR1 DFQATT and CDR2 SNEGSKA (reference sequence). Here the CDR3 reads CSAPPNYGYTF. The DNA for the CDR3 is TGCAGTGCCCCCCCAAACTATGGCTACACCTTC.

The rearrangement uses TRBV4-2 and TRBJ1-1, with TRBD1 identical over 8 bases. V dropped 1 base and J dropped 1; count of bases not matched to a gene: 2. This CDR3 is built from 15 residues. The V gene's germline CDR1 is LGHNA and CDR2 YNFKEQ. The CDR3 spells CASSQAQGANTEAFF. The CDR3 DNA follows: TGTGCCAGCAGCCAAGCGCAGGGGGCGAACACTGAAGCTTTCTTT.

V gene TRBV29-1 combines with J gene TRBJ2-7, with 12 positions matching TRBD2. Germline trimming cut 0 bases from V and 7 bases from J; bases unmatched to any gene: 7. The germline V gene encodes CDR1 SQVTM and CDR2 ANQGSEA. The CDR3 contains 15 residues. The CDR3, as DNA: TGCAGCGTTGAAGATTGGACTAGCGGGGTGCGGGAGCAGTACTTC. Translating it yields CSVEDWTSGVREQYF.

This chain joins TRBV6-5 and TRBJ1-2, with a possible D match to TRBD1 (6 bases). The CDR3 runs to 13 residues. Germline CDR1 reads MNHEY; CDR2 reads SVGAGI. The ends were cut back, 6 bases at V and 4 bases at J, with 12 bases in the middle. Here the CDR3 DNA reads TGTGCCAGCAGCGATCCAGGGGTCTATGGCTACACCTTC. Protein sequence: CASSDPGVYGYTF.

V usage is TRBV6-6 and J usage is TRBJ2-3; D gene ambiguous. The V end was cut by 2 bases, the J end by 5 bases, with 2 bases between. Germline-derived CDR1 and CDR2 are MNHNY and SVGAGI (reference sequence). The CDR3 sequence is 11 residues long. CDR3 DNA sequence: TGTGCCAGCAGTTACGGAGATACGCAGTATTTT. This translates into CASSYGDTQYF.

The sample holds one count of this clone. The V and J genes are TRBV5-1 and TRBJ1-1, with a tentative D call TRBD1 (6 bases). Looked up from germline, CDR1 is SGHRS and CDR2 is YFSETQ. The CDR3 covers 15 residues. Trimming removed 0 bases at V and 4 bases at J, with 13 bases between. CDR3: CASSLEVVRGTEAFF. The CDR3 DNA reads TGCGCCAGCAGCTTGGAAGTGGTCAGGGGCACTGAAGCTTTCTTT.

The chain has TRBV14 and TRBJ2-7; 10 bases map to TRBD1. This CDR3 contains 14 residues. CDR1 is SGHDN and CDR2 is FVKESK in the germline V gene. V trimming: 3 bases; J trimming: 2 bases; junction bases outside the gene matches: 1. The chain's CDR3 is CASSHGTGAYEQYF. CDR3 DNA: TGTGCCAGCAGCCACGGGACAGGGGCCTACGAGCAGTACTTC.

The chain is built from TRBV5-5 and TRBJ2-4, with D unclear. The CDR3 totals 15 residues. Trimming removed 4 bases from V and 1 base from J, with 12 bases in between. From germline, CDR1 is SGHKS and CDR2 YYEKEE (reference sequence). The CDR3: CASSPQTEAKNIQYF. DNA of the CDR3: TGTGCCAGCAGCCCTCAGACGGAGGCCAAAAACATTCAGTACTTC.